This T cell receptor beta chain appears in the sequencing data of a study of regulatory T cells in long-lasting Graves disease. For TCR beta, libraries came from iRepertoire HTBI primers and Arm-PCR of CDR3 regions. TCRdb re-derived calls from the multiplex PCR reads in MiXCR, one entry per CDR3 protein. The data hold some 370,000 distinct CDR3 sequences, with about 11% observed a single time. This clonotype occurred a few times. Time point described: newly diagnosed GD, antithyroid drugs for less than 3 months. RNA extracted from PBMCs served as the sequencing template. One endocrinology department in Xi'an, China, was where patients came from. The authors drew 9 to 10 milliliters of peripheral blood into EDTA tubes. Germline V gives CDR1 LNHDA, CDR2 SQIVND (reference sequence). The CDR3 extends over 17 amino acids. The trim removed 4 bases at V and 4 bases at J, leaving 10 bases unmatched. These data were likewise used in another study, on T cells in Graves' hyperthyroidism and ophthalmopathy. That report adds: Newly diagnosed patients aged 18 to 65 had hyperthyroidism of under 2 months' duration. HTBI primers were used for first-round RT-PCR of the TCR CDR3.

The J gene is TRBJ2-1, the V gene TRBV19; 10 nucleotides match TRBD2. Material: peripheral blood mononuclear cells (PBMCs), obtained at new diagnosis, from a patient treated with antithyroid drugs. The receptor comes from a woman between 18 and 30 years old with Graves disease. CDR3: CASSTALLAGTYNEQFF. The CDR3 DNA sequence: TGTGCCAGTAGTACCGCCTTACTAGCGGGGACATACAATGAGCAGTTCTTC.